A single sample is the source of the 27 T cell receptor beta chains below, sequenced in a study of T-cell reconstitution after alpha-beta-depleted transplantation in children. The authors prepared the TCRbeta library with unique molecular identifiers. Each CDR3 protein is one row after TCRdb ran MiXCR on the PCR reads. The sample includes more than 150,000 distinct CDR3 sequences, approximately 6.8% of them seen just once. This material consisted of PBMCs from the stem cell graft donor, taken from the stem cell graft. These receptors were obtained from a human donor who donated a stem cell graft to a child with Wiskott-Aldrich syndrome.

There are many counts of this clonotype. The chain links TRBV6-6 to TRBJ2-1; no clear D gene. The CDR3 has 13 residues. V was pared by 0 bases and J by 7 bases, with 7 bases between. CDR1 and CDR2 from the germline V gene are MNHNY and SVGAGI (reference sequence). CDR3 protein: CASSYSTENEQFF. DNA of the CDR3: TGTGCCAGCAGTTACTCAACGGAGAATGAGCAGTTCTTC.

This CDR3 reads CAITPEAGGWDEQFF. As DNA, the CDR3 is TGTGCCATCACCCCTGAAGCGGGGGGGTGGGATGAGCAGTTCTTC. The V gene is TRBV10-3, the J gene TRBJ2-1; 10 bases line up with TRBD2. This CDR3 contains 15 residues. CDR1 and CDR2 from the germline V gene are ENHRY and SYGVKD. With V trimmed by 7 bases and J by 8 bases, 11 bases remained unmatched.

This clonotype was found many times. CDR3 residues: CASSQDLRNEQFF. CDR3 sequence (DNA): TGTGCCAGCAGCCAAGATTTAAGAAATGAGCAGTTCTTC. The chain combines TRBV3-1 with TRBJ2-1, with D uncertain. The CDR3 sequence is 13 residues long. V was trimmed by 0 bases and J by 7 bases, leaving 7 bases between them. Germline assignment: CDR1 LGHDT and CDR2 YNNKEL (reference sequence).

This clonotype was seen ten or more times. V gene TRBV4-3 combines with J gene TRBJ1-1, with D unclear. Trimming shortened V by 0 bases and J by 0 bases, and 8 bases separated the two germline ends. Per germline, CDR1 LGHNA and CDR2 YSLEER. The CDR3 consists of 15 residues. CDR3 DNA: TGCGCCAGCAGCCAAGATCGCATCCTGAACACTGAAGCTTTCTTT. Protein product: CASSQDRILNTEAFF.

This clonotype showed up many times. The chain is built from TRBV4-2 and TRBJ2-3; TRBD1 agrees at 8 bases. The CDR3 contains 14 residues. V shed 4 bases and J 4 bases; nucleotides not matched to a gene: 4. Germline CDR1 LGHNA, CDR2 YNFKEQ. CDR3 protein: CASSPRTGPDTQYF. CDR3 DNA sequence: TGTGCCAGCAGCCCCCGGACAGGGCCAGATACGCAGTATTTT.

This clonotype was seen repeatedly, ten times or more. CDR3 DNA sequence: TGCAGTGCTGGGAAGGCAGGGTCCAACACCGGGGAGCTGTTTTTT. Encoded protein: CSAGKAGSNTGELFF. This chain connects TRBV20-1 to TRBJ2-2; possible D gene TRBD1, 5 bases. The CDR3 totals 15 residues. The V and J ends lost 5 bases and 2 bases respectively, with 15 bases between them. Germline V gene data show CDR1 as DFQATT and CDR2 as SNEGSKA (reference sequence).

In this sample, this clonotype turned up a few times. The chain couples TRBV3-1 to TRBJ1-5, with D maybe TRBD1 (5 bases). Germline V gene lookup returns CDR1 LGHDT and CDR2 YNNKEL (reference sequence). CDR3 length equals 15 residues. Trimming removed 4 bases at V and 5 bases at J, with 15 bases between. The CDR3, as DNA: TGTGCCAGCAGCCCTGCTTGGGGGAGGGATCAGCCCCAGCATTTT. Amino acid sequence: CASSPAWGRDQPQHF. Based on the CDR3 plus reference TRBV3-1 and TRBJ1-5, the full variable domain is DTAVSQTPKYLVTQMGNDKSIKCEQNLGHDTMYWYKQDSKKFLKIMFSYNNKELIINETVPNRFSPKSPDKAHLNLHINSLELGDSAVYFCASSPAWGRDQPQHFGDGTRLSIL.

The chain carries TRBV5-6 and TRBJ2-5; 7 bases line up with TRBD1. This CDR3 has 14 amino acids. Looked up from germline, CDR1 is SGHDT and CDR2 is YYEEEE. J lost 4 bases, V lost 4 bases, and 7 bases had no gene match. CDR3 DNA: TGTGCCAGCAGCGACACAGGGGAGAGAGAGACCCAGTACTTC. Amino acid sequence: CASSDTGERETQYF. Filled out from reference TRBV5-6 and TRBJ2-5, the complete variable domain reads DAGVTQSPTHLIKTRGQQVTLRCSPKSGHDTVSWYQQALGQGPQFIFQYYEEEERQRGNFPDRFSGHQFPNYSSELNVNALLLGDSALYLCASSDTGERETQYFGPGTRLLVL.

This clonotype was counted only a few times. V is TRBV7-2 and J is TRBJ2-4; possibly TRBD1 for D (5 bases). The CDR3 contains 14 residues. V gave up 5 bases and J gave up 0 bases, with 8 bases separating them. In germline, CDR1 is SGHTA, CDR2 FQGNSA. This CDR3 is CASSRGLAKNIQYF. The CDR3 coding sequence is TGTGCCAGCAGCAGGGGATTAGCCAAAAACATTCAGTACTTC.

This clonotype has a count of ten or more. The V and J genes are TRBV3-1 and TRBJ2-5; D remains unclear. Germline assignment: CDR1 LGHDT and CDR2 YNNKEL (reference sequence). The CDR3 contains 12 residues. V lost 0 bases to trimming and J lost 2 bases, with 1 base between them. DNA of the CDR3: TGTGCCAGCAGCCAAGATCAAGAGACCCAGTACTTC. Amino acid sequence: CASSQDQETQYF.

This rearrangement joins TRBV18 to TRBJ2-1; D is uncertain. V lost 2 bases, J lost 4 bases, and 6 bases lay in between. The CDR3 spans 13 residues. Germline CDR1 KGHSH, CDR2 LQKENI. The CDR3 sequence: CASSPSTYNEQFF. The CDR3 DNA reads as TGTGCCAGCTCACCATCAACTTACAATGAGCAGTTCTTC.

This clonotype was counted ten times or more. The CDR3: CASSGGQGWGYTF. CDR3 coding DNA: TGTGCCAGCAGTGGAGGGCAGGGCTGGGGCTACACCTTC. This sequence joins TRBV2 and TRBJ1-2, with D possibly matching TRBD1 (5 bases). Per the germline V gene, CDR1 is SNHLY and CDR2 is FYNNEI. Trimming took off 4 bases at V and 8 bases at J, with 14 bases between the two ends. The CDR3 runs 13 residues.

This clonotype was seen many times. J is TRBJ2-1 and V is TRBV12-3 or TRBV12-4; D remains unclear. The CDR3 is made up of 14 amino acids. Deletions cut 8 bases from V and 2 bases from J, with 13 bases between. The CDR3 spells CASVGITTYNEQFF. The CDR3 nucleotides are TGTGCCAGCGTTGGGATCACCACCTACAATGAGCAGTTCTTC.

This clonotype showed up many times. V usage is TRBV5-4 and J usage is TRBJ2-3, with 8 bases fitting TRBD1. J gave up 2 bases and V 0 bases, and 2 bases lay outside the gene matches. CDR3 size: 15 residues. Germline V gene lookup returns CDR1 SGHNT and CDR2 YYREEE (reference sequence). The CDR3 DNA follows: TGTGCCAGCAGCTTGGACAGGGGGTTCACAGATACGCAGTATTTT. Protein: CASSLDRGFTDTQYF.

This clonotype appeared many times. J is TRBJ1-1 and V is TRBV28, with D maybe TRBD1 (6 bases). V was clipped by 1 base and J by 0 bases, with 12 bases between them. Germline CDR1 MDHEN, CDR2 SYDVKM. This CDR3 comprises 16 residues. CDR3 protein: CASSLFPGQLNTEAFF. The DNA for the CDR3 is TGTGCCAGCAGTTTATTCCCCGGACAGCTGAACACTGAAGCTTTCTTT.

This clonotype was counted between two and nine times. The V call is TRBV5-1, the J call TRBJ2-2; possibly TRBD1 for D (6 bases). The CDR3 totals 13 residues. Trimming cost V 5 bases and J 5 bases, with 10 bases left between them. CDR1 SGHRS and CDR2 YFSETQ come from the germline V gene. This CDR3 reads CASRPGATGELFF. CDR3 DNA sequence: TGCGCCAGCAGGCCAGGGGCAACCGGGGAGCTGTTTTTT.

The table lists this clonotype with many counts. V gene TRBV24-1 combines with J gene TRBJ2-7; D call uncertain. In germline, CDR1 is KGHDR, CDR2 SFDVKD. V lost 1 base and J lost 0, with 6 bases in between. This CDR3 has 14 amino acids. For the CDR3, the DNA is TGTGCCACCAGTGATTTTGCCAGCTCCTACGAGCAGTACTTC. Amino acids: CATSDFASSYEQYF.

This clonotype has a handful of counts. V and J are TRBV7-8 and TRBJ2-2; D ambiguous. The V gene's germline CDR1 is SGHVS and CDR2 FQNEAQ. CDR3 length equals 15 residues. V was trimmed by 8 bases and J by 0 bases, leaving 13 bases between them. The CDR3 is CASVRGNSNTGELFF. The DNA for the CDR3 is TGTGCCAGCGTCCGTGGGAACTCGAACACCGGGGAGCTGTTTTTT. The full variable domain, with the rest looked up from reference TRBV7-8 and TRBJ2-2, is GAGVSQSPRYKVAKRGQDVALRCDPISGHVSLFWYQQALGQGPEFLTYFQNEAQLDKSGLPSDRFFAERPEGSVSTLKIQRTQQEDSAVYLCASVRGNSNTGELFFGEGSRLTVL.

This clonotype was observed many times. CDR3 bases: TGTGCCAGCAGCTTACGAAGCGGGAGGACGTTCTCCTACGAGCAGTACTTC. This codes for CASSLRSGRTFSYEQYF. The V and J genes are TRBV7-8 and TRBJ2-7; 9 bases fit TRBD2. V lost 2 bases, J lost 0 bases, and 8 bases stayed unmatched. This CDR3 is built from 17 residues. Germline V gene lookup returns CDR1 SGHVS and CDR2 FQNEAQ.

This clonotype was seen ten or more times. V and J are TRBV24-1 and TRBJ2-1; 7 bases line up with TRBD2. This CDR3 has 15 amino acids. V dropped 4 bases and J dropped 2; count of bases not matched to a gene: 4. Germline lookup yields CDR1 KGHDR and CDR2 SFDVKD. In DNA form, the CDR3 reads TGTGCCACCAGTGAGAGGACTAGACCCTACAATGAGCAGTTCTTC. Translated: CATSERTRPYNEQFF.

In the case of this clonotype: A clone one base away is much larger, so this may be a read error. This chain links TRBV5-1 with TRBJ2-3; D is perhaps TRBD1 or TRBD2 (5 bases each). Trimming took off 8 bases at V and 2 bases at J, with 15 bases between the two ends. Germline V gene sequence: CDR1 SGHRS, CDR2 YFSETQ. The CDR3 is 14 residues long. DNA of the CDR3: TGCGCCAGGAACTCGTGGGACGCCACAGATACGCAGTATTTT. Protein product: CARNSWDATDTQYF.

There are many counts of this clonotype. V and J are TRBV30 and TRBJ2-1; 11 bases are a match to TRBD2. This CDR3 has 15 amino acids. Germline CDR1 reads GTSNPN; CDR2 reads SVGIG (reference sequence). Germline trimming cut 3 bases from V and 7 bases from J; bases unmatched to any gene: 8. The CDR3 spells CAWRDSGRARNEQFF. CDR3 nucleotides: TGTGCCTGGAGAGATAGCGGGAGGGCCCGGAATGAGCAGTTCTTC.

The sample holds many counts of this clonotype. The rearrangement uses TRBV6-2 or TRBV6-3 and TRBJ1-6; no reliable D call. Germline CDR1 is MNHEY and CDR2 is SVGEGT. The CDR3 is 16 amino acids. Between the trimmed V and J ends, which lost 6 bases and 9 bases, there was a span of 21 bases. The CDR3 protein is CASSQPGFGFTSPLHF. The CDR3 nucleotides are TGTGCCAGCAGCCAACCAGGATTCGGATTCACTTCACCCCTCCACTTT.

This clonotype was seen many times. V gene TRBV4-3 combines with J gene TRBJ2-7, with 16 bases matching TRBD2. Trimming cost V 2 bases and J 4 bases; bases outside gene matches: 11. Germline assignment: CDR1 LGHNA and CDR2 YSLEER. This CDR3 comprises 19 residues. The CDR3 protein is CASSQSPPGLAGGRYEQYF. The CDR3 DNA reads as TGCGCCAGCAGCCAAAGCCCACCGGGACTAGCGGGAGGGAGGTACGAGCAGTACTTC.

In this sample, this clonotype turned up many times. This chain uses TRBV7-9 with TRBJ1-1, with TRBD1 matching 7 bases. V shed 5 bases, J shed 1 base, and the junction held 10 bases outside the gene matches. The CDR3 has 16 amino acids. CDR1 and CDR2 (germline): SEHNR, FQNEAQ (reference sequence). The CDR3 DNA sequence: TGTGCCAGCAGCCATCGCCCCGGGACAGCGAACACTGAAGCTTTCTTT. The encoded protein is CASSHRPGTANTEAFF.

Many counts were recorded for this clonotype. The gene calls are TRBV24-1 and TRBJ2-3; TRBD2 matches 7 bases. Germline values: CDR1 KGHDR, CDR2 SFDVKD. The junction had 7 bases not matched to a gene; V was cut back by 7 bases and J by 4 bases. CDR3 length: 14 residues. CDR3 bases: TGTGCCACCAGAAGCGGGATTGGTGCAGATACGCAGTATTTT. As protein: CATRSGIGADTQYF.

This clonotype has a count of ten or more. The V gene is TRBV29-1, the J gene TRBJ1-3, with D uncertain. Trimming cost V 4 bases and J 0 bases, with 4 bases left between them. Germline V CDR1 and CDR2: SQVTM, ANQGSEA. This CDR3 has 12 residues. As DNA, the CDR3 is TGCAGCGTTGGTGTCTCTGGAAACACCATATATTTT. Translating gives CSVGVSGNTIYF.